The clone carrying this TCR beta chain showed up just a few times. Profiling relied on immunoSEQ multiplex PCR, and the TCRdb table lists in-frame clones only, not all of them. The table has some 3,900 clones, around two fifths seen once. The data belong to a study of graft-versus-host responses after intestinal transplantation. Overall study context: Induction with anti-thymocyte globulin, then tacrolimus and steroids for about 3 years, was given to all recipients.

Labeling with CFSE marked about 200,000 responder cells, which were plated with about 200,000 irradiated, violet-dye-labeled stimulator cells. This CDR3 is built from 19 residues. The V gene's germline CDR1 is SGHRS and CDR2 YFSETQ. Trimming removed 1 base from V and 5 bases from J; junction bases left unmatched: 14. The study's findings and limits: Investigators detected GvH clones in recipient marrow, with some emerging earlier in ileum or blood.

The receptor's source is a human patient who was an organ donor for intestinal transplantation. Material: alloreactive CD8+ T cells from a mixed lymphocyte reaction culture, obtained before transplantation. Subset specified: CFSE-low proliferating T cells sorted from approximately six-day pre-transplant mixed lymphocyte reaction (GvH or HvG direction). This chain connects TRBV5-1 to TRBJ1-4; TRBD1 aligns across 10 bases. This CDR3 is CASSLTVPGQGWANEKLFF. CDR3 in DNA: TGCGCCAGCAGCTTGACAGTCCCGGGACAGGGGTGGGCCAATGAAAAACTGTTTTTT.